The 8 T cell receptor beta chains below were found in one sample sequenced in a study of T cell repertoires in cytomegalovirus infection. TCRdb independently ran MiXCR on the reads; one entry per CDR3 protein. The sample records a few hundred thousand distinct CDR3 sequences, about 40% being singletons. Their target antigens are unknown. The sample here was cultured PBMCs, taken from culture after CMV antigen stimulation. Every receptor here comes from a human donor in good health (CMV status not recorded). Some clones in this sample may be carry-over from other donors' samples.

In this sample, this clonotype turned up a few times. The chain uses TRBV19 and TRBJ2-1; 10 positions match TRBD2. This CDR3 spans 16 amino acids. The germline V gene has CDR1 LNHDA and CDR2 SQIVND (reference sequence). Germline trimming cut 7 bases from V and 4 bases from J; bases unmatched to any gene: 10. CDR3 amino acids: CASTLRASGRYNEQFF. CDR3 coding DNA: TGTGCCAGTACCCTCAGGGCTAGCGGGAGATACAATGAGCAGTTCTTC.

This clonotype was picked up a small number of times. This chain links TRBV6-1 with TRBJ2-3; 8 nucleotides align to TRBD2. Germline assignment: CDR1 MNHNS and CDR2 SASEGT. V lost 6 bases and J lost 2; bases outside the gene matches: 19. The CDR3 runs to 19 residues. The CDR3 region has the DNA TGTGCCAGCAGCCCAATGAAGTGGGGAACTAGCGGTTCCACAGATACGCAGTATTTT. Residues: CASSPMKWGTSGSTDTQYF.

This clonotype turned up a few times. The rearrangement uses TRBV7-2 and TRBJ2-1, with 7 bases matching TRBD2. Germline V gene lookup returns CDR1 SGHTA and CDR2 FQGNSA. V shed 4 bases and J 6 bases; nucleotides not matched to a gene: 12. This CDR3 comprises 16 residues. The CDR3 bases are TGTGCCAGCAGCTGGGGAGGGGCCCCCCGCTTCAATGAGCAGTTCTTC. This translates into CASSWGGAPRFNEQFF.

In DNA form, the CDR3 reads TGCAGTGCCCACCCCCAGGGGGCGTACGAGCAGTACTTC. Translated: CSAHPQGAYEQYF. The rearrangement links TRBV20-1 to TRBJ2-7, with 8 nucleotides matching TRBD1. CDR3 length: 13 residues. The V and J ends lost 6 bases and 4 bases, in that order; junction bases with no gene match: 8. Per the germline V gene, CDR1 is DFQATT and CDR2 is SNEGSKA (reference sequence).

This sequence joins TRBV28 and TRBJ2-7; 7 nucleotides agree with TRBD1. CDR1 MDHEN and CDR2 SYDVKM come from the germline V gene. CDR3 length equals 14 residues. Germline trimming cut 6 bases from V and 4 bases from J; bases unmatched to any gene: 9. The CDR3 reads CASREHGTAYEQYF. The CDR3 nucleotides are TGTGCCAGCAGAGAGCACGGGACAGCATACGAGCAGTACTTC.

This clonotype has at least ten counts. The J gene is TRBJ2-5, the V gene TRBV7-2; D gene ambiguous. Germline V lookup: CDR1 SGHTA, CDR2 FQGNSA. The ends were cut back, 2 bases at V and 3 bases at J, with 1 base in the middle. This CDR3 has 11 amino acids. CDR3 sequence reads: CASSLKETQYF. The CDR3 DNA reads TGTGCCAGCAGCTTAAAAGAGACCCAGTACTTC. The whole variable domain, remainder taken from reference TRBV7-2 and TRBJ2-5, is GAGVSQSPSNKVTEKGKDVELRCDPISGHTALYWYRQSLGQGLEFLIYFQGNSAPDKSGLPSDRFSAERTGGSVSTLTIQRTQQEDSAVYLCASSLKETQYFGPGTRLLVL.

Only a few counts were recorded for this clonotype. The chain is built from TRBV7-2 and TRBJ1-2, with D possibly being TRBD1 (6 bases). V was shortened by 1 base and J by 5 bases, with 14 bases between the two germline ends. The CDR3 is 15 residues long. Looked up from germline, CDR1 is SGHTA and CDR2 is FQGNSA. The CDR3 reads CASSLEQGRSYGYTF. The DNA of the CDR3 is TGTGCCAGCAGCTTAGAGCAGGGGCGCTCGTATGGCTACACCTTC.

The rearrangement joins TRBV12-3 or TRBV12-4 to TRBJ2-1; 14 nucleotides match TRBD2. This CDR3 comprises 15 residues. V shed 7 bases and J 8 bases; nucleotides not matched to a gene: 7. The CDR3 bases are TGTGCCAGCACCCCGACTAGCGGGGGGGCCGATGAGCAGTTCTTC. This codes for CASTPTSGGADEQFF.